This T cell receptor beta chain came from a study of blood T cell repertoires in COVID-19 (dated by TCRdb to about 2020). About the study as a whole: Collaborator samples came from the United States, Italy and Spain and covered acute and convalescent phases of COVID-19. The repertoires were released in a freely available public database intended as a resource for research on the immune response to SARS-CoV-2. The sample metadata nearly always contained a de-identified subject ID, COVID-19 status, age in years and sex. Where available, HLA class I and class II types were taken from metadata supplied by the sample provider and were not determined by assay-based typing. The samples were drawn from two sources: the first 160 participants of the ongoing ImmuneRACE study, and some 1,300 subjects contributed by 6 global collaborators. Deeply sampled blood TCRbeta repertoires from subjects exposed to, actively infected with, or recovered from COVID-19 were included in the dataset. The material from the prospective study consisted of cDNA or gDNA derived from T cells, B-cell-depleted T cells, or PBMCs. Findings and caveats that apply to the study as a whole: The quantity of clinical and demographic metadata differed by source and by participant and was supplied without curation.

Collaborating institutions collected whole blood in K2EDTA tubes following their own protocols. For TCRbeta analysis, collaborator samples were shipped as frozen whole blood, as isolated PBMCs, or as DNA extracted from either sample type. TCRbeta CDR3 regions were amplified from genomic DNA by means of the immunoSEQ Assay, a bias-controlled multiplex PCR. The study's processing was this. Within the assay, amplification of reference gene primers was used to estimate how many nucleated cells each sample contained. Sequence reads were collapsed and filtered to measure the absolute abundance of every unique TCRbeta CDR3 rearrangement. For each sample, productive Simpson clonality was calculated as the square root of Simpson's diversity index over productive rearrangements. TCRdb took over this immuneACCESS table, retaining in-frame rearrangements with V and J assigned. Such tables are incomplete; in checked studies, under half of the missing clones stem from an unresolved V gene, and the remainder is unexplained. The V and J calls and clone size come from that table; D and trimming were worked out from the DNA. This sample has fewer than 30,000 clones in its table, and roughly 91% of those were observed once. The biggest ten clones account for about a sixth of the sample.

Trimming accounts for 3 bases at V and 12 bases at J, while the number of junction bases matched to no gene is 7. The CDR3 numbers 15 residues from cysteine through phenylalanine. Only the CDR3 DNA is retained, 45 bases long and in frame from the first base. The germline V gene supplies CDR1 SGDLS and CDR2 YYNGEE. About this clone: Its recognized antigen is unknown. Per-base quality was not reported, and no clone a single base away is much larger than it.

Recombination joined TRBV9 with TRBJ2-1; 15 junctional bases match TRBD2. The sequencing sample was made of peripheral blood. The clonotype comes from a human donor with active COVID-19. The donor label of this sample is uncertain. The CDR3 protein is CASSAGLAGGVTQFF. The DNA is TGTGCCAGCAGCGCTGGACTAGCGGGAGGGGTGACGCAGTTCTTC.